This T cell receptor (beta chain) stems from a study of OX40 agonist ivuxolimab in advanced cancers. Some background on the complete study: The costimulatory receptor OX40 (CD134) was targeted by ivuxolimab, a fully human IgG2 agonistic monoclonal antibody. Intravenous ivuxolimab was administered to patients every 2 weeks at six dose levels: 0.01, 0.1, 0.3, 1.5, 3 and 10 mg/kg. Of the 50 to 55 dose-escalation patients, hepatocellular carcinoma was present in roughly 19, melanoma in roughly 15, renal cell carcinoma in 9 and head and neck cancer in 9. In the dose-escalation cohort, 70% to 85% of patients were male, and the mean age was roughly 60 years with a range of about 20 to 90. Prior anti-PD-1, anti-PD-L1 or anti-CTLA-4 therapy was permitted, and checkpoint inhibitors had been received by 40% to 50% of dose-escalation patients. Partial responses were achieved by three dose-escalation patients, of whom one had hepatocellular carcinoma and two had cutaneous melanoma. The purpose of peripheral TCRbeta sequencing was to test whether ivuxolimab changed TCR sequence diversity and led to clonal T-cell expansion. The paper reports the monotherapy dose-escalation portion (N of about 52 patients) of the phase I ivuxolimab trial. General study outcomes and caveats: At doses from 0.1 to 3.0 mg/kg, clonal expansion was seen in both CD4+ and CD8+ blood T cells between baseline and week 6. After ivuxolimab, more expanded clones were found on average in CD8+ T cells than in CD4+ T cells. Low levels of normalized T-cell clonal expansion were also seen in some nonresponding patients. Partial responders in the 0.1-3.0 mg/kg groups had among the lowest normalized peripheral clonal expansion, especially among CD8+ T cells. Antigen specificity was not determined for the clonally expanded peripheral T cells.

Patients with a history of autoimmune disease or receiving systemic immunosuppression were excluded from the trial. Peripheral blood for TCR sequencing was drawn from every dose cohort at baseline, at cycle 4 day 1 and at cycle 7 day 1. The samples were taken from a phase I, first-in-human, multicenter, open-label dose-escalation trial of ivuxolimab. The trial enrolled adults with locally advanced or metastatic head and neck squamous cell, hepatocellular, melanoma or renal cell carcinoma. Before TCR sequencing, CD4+ T cells and CD8+ T cells were sorted from peripheral blood as separate populations. The cysteine opens and the phenylalanine closes a CDR3 of 14 amino acids. The retained sequence is limited to the CDR3, 42 bases, with the frame set at the first base. Trimming removed 2 bases from V and 4 bases from J, leaving 12 bases between the germline ends. From the germline V gene (reference sequence), CDR1 is SGHNT and CDR2 is YYREEE.

In its sample, this clone was seen once. It lacks a known antigen. Per-base quality was not reported, and no clone a single base away is much larger than it. To sequence the TCRbeta CDR3 region, genomic DNA was isolated from the sorted cells. TCRbeta CDR3 regions were sequenced using the immunoSEQ Assay. TCRdb carries this immuneACCESS record with in-frame sequences only. Its versions omit some clonotypes, under half of them owing to an unresolved V gene in the studies checked, with the rest unexplained. This sample has about 21,000 clones in its table, and 65% to 85% of those were observed once. The ten largest clones add up to over 15% of the sample.

The sequence derives from an adult with an advanced solid tumor such as melanoma, head and neck, liver or kidney cancer. The rearrangement combines TRBV5-4 with TRBJ2-5; too little of a D gene remains to name it. Sequenced material: CD4+ or CD8+ T cells sorted from blood, taken in a trial of the OX40 agonist ivuxolimab. For the CDR3, the sequence is CASSFGFGLETQYF. Here is the DNA: TGTGCCAGCAGCTTTGGGTTTGGGTTAGAGACCCAGTACTTC.